This TCR beta chain derives from a study of cytomegalovirus exposure and HLA in healthy donors (dated by TCRdb to 2015 to 2018). The study in broad terms: An earlier analysis of several hundred of the donors reported 276 Gb of sequence data and approximately 120 million unique TCR beta sequences obtained from about 170 million T cells. HLA typing included class I and class II loci at four-digit resolution. High-throughput TCR immunosequencing, statistical association of individual TCRs with disease status, and machine learning were combined to predict cytomegalovirus infection status. A separate validation cohort of about 110 different subjects was used in addition to the roughly 620-subject first cohort. Four or five DR-DQ haplotypes were treated as single units for association and clustering because of strong linkage in the cohort. The T cell repertoires of 666 subjects were profiled by immunosequencing and related to cytomegalovirus serostatus. To decide whether each TCR beta V gene segment behaved as functional or pseudogenic, an earlier analysis of approximately 620 of the donors relied on high-throughput TCR beta sequencing. An early release that covered several hundred HLA-typed donors contained around 330 gigabases of sequencing data and some 87 million unique TCR sequences. Of the approximately 400 genotyped donors, approximately 81% were placed in the genetic ancestry cluster associated with self-reported Caucasian donors. On average, roughly 250,000 unique TCR beta nucleotide sequences were sequenced per donor among a few hundred genotyped donors of the cohort, with roughly 20% of those sequences being non-productive. The study aimed to test whether cataloging public T cell receptors could reveal signatures of past pathogen exposure. A later genetic analysis took genome-wide SNP genotypes for about 55% of the 666 donors and used that subset as a discovery cohort. Alongside the repertoire data, information on donor age, sex, ethnicity and CMV serostatus was compiled. Rather than drawing on any new phenotypic data, the later analysis identified candidate immune exposures from TCR beta sequences and the way those sequences occurred across donors. Typing coverage varied by locus: 629-630 donors for A, B, C, DRB1 and DQB1; more than 500 for DQA1; 606 for DPA1; some 470 for DPB1. Every repertoire in the discovery cohort had been generated on one and the same sequencing platform. In a later analysis, previously published TCR beta repertoires from 550 to 700 donors were re-analyzed and high-resolution HLA genotyping was added so that TCR occurrence patterns could be studied.

Library construction relied on the immunoSEQ multiplex PCR assay. A mixture of 60 forward primers for TCR Vbeta segments and 13 reverse primers for TCR Jbeta segments was used in the multiplex PCR. The CDR3 region of rearranged TCR beta genes was amplified from genomic DNA by a multiplex PCR assay. Amplified TCR beta libraries were sequenced as 87-base-pair reads on the Illumina HiSeq System. Under the source paper's analysis protocol: A later analysis counted tens of millions of unique TCR beta chains across the 600 to 850 repertoires, and roughly 11 million of these chains were shared by at least two donors. Raw reads were error-corrected and collapsed into unique sequences by a nearest-neighbor algorithm in which closely related sequences were merged to remove PCR and sequencing errors. V, D and J gene segments were assigned by aligning CDR3 sequences to IMGT reference sequences. For a sequence to be retained, a match of at least six nucleotides to both a V gene segment and a J gene segment was required. Rearrangements were classified as productive when the CDR3 lacked stop codons and remained in frame with V and J, and all other rearrangements were classified as non-productive. CDR3 was defined by IMGT convention, running from the second conserved V-encoded cysteine to the conserved J-encoded phenylalanine. The earlier analysis of more than 450 of the donors excluded sequences that lacked an unambiguous match to a single V gene segment. An earlier analysis of under 750 of the donors called V segments functional above 56.7% productive rearrangements and segregating when the between-donor standard deviation exceeded 5%. A statistical classification framework was developed to diagnose cytomegalovirus status using the catalog of TCR beta chain sequences. V and J gene assignment, in a later analysis, came from comparing TCR nucleotide sequences with IMGT/GENE-DB human TR gene sequences. The TCRdist pipeline was used in a later analysis to assign CDR3 sequences and most-parsimonious VDJ recombination scenarios. In a later analysis, each TCR beta chain was defined by its CDR3 amino acid sequence together with its V-gene family, and reads without a unique V-gene family were excluded. To address suspected cross-contamination and a sequencing artifact, a later analysis removed around 590 highly shared, low-generation-probability nucleotide sequences. For each public chain, a later analysis derived a clonal expansion index from normalized ranks of inferred template counts within each repertoire. In a later analysis, generation probabilities were computed with a VDJ recombination model fitted to out-of-frame rearrangements, and the resulting probabilities were checked against IGoR. In a later analysis, TCR-TCR, TCR-HLA and TCR-CMV co-occurrence was scored with hypergeometric tests, and a repertoire-size bias correction was applied to TCR pairs. False discovery rates were estimated in a later analysis by permuting HLA or CMV assignments 20 times. In a later analysis, co-occurring TCRs were grouped using DBSCAN, and TCRdist sequence similarity was added for clustering within HLA-allele-positive subsets. Repertoires with fewer than 30,000 or more than 120,000 public chains, plus five repertoires with anomalous nucleotide sharing, were excluded from co-occurrence clustering. TCRdb stores this immuneACCESS table with in-frame sequences only. Part of the clones is absent; in the studies checked, under half of the shortfall reflects unresolved V genes, and no reason is known for the rest. The DNA was the basis for D and trimming; V, J and clone size are from that table. The sample table holds 130,000 to 150,000 clones, of which roughly three quarters were seen once. Of the sample, 4% to 6% falls within the top ten clones.

The cohort was made up of 500 to 800 healthy bone marrow donors. Cohort members were all nominally healthy when sampled, although unrecorded immune exposures were likely present. The donor tested CMV seronegative and was one of the 352 seronegative cohort members. A peripheral blood sample was provided by each donor, and peripheral blood mononuclear cells were used for TCR beta sequencing. Genomic DNA extraction from the blood cell samples was performed with the Qiagen DNeasy Blood Extraction Kit. About this clone itself: The antigen it recognizes is unknown. One base away there is no much larger clone; base qualities are not given.

General findings and caveats noted by the study authors: A further reported finding was that TCR beta sequences accurately predicted the HLA-A and HLA-B alleles for most subjects in the first cohort. Linkage disequilibrium might explain the correlated functional status among segregating V segments, but an unknown experimental factor could not be ruled out. Specific HLA alleles were associated with 15,000 to 20,000 TCR beta sequences at a false discovery rate of 0.05 in a later analysis. An earlier analysis of around 500 of the donors showed that most TCR beta V segments appeared in productive rearrangements either about 90% or about 30% of the time, which broadly matched IMGT annotations. The authors suggested that the approach could potentially be extended to other disease states and immunological phenotypes. Roughly uniform sequencing depth across donors was assumed in presence/absence analyses, although this assumption may not hold. A cluster of highly shared sequence variants was judged likely to represent a technical artifact of the sequencing pipeline. In this cohort, only TCR beta chains were sequenced, and detectable features were limited by the absence of alpha or paired-chain data. CMV serostatus was the only immune exposure information available for the cohort. A later genetic analysis reported fewer N-insertions in productive TCRs among donors in an Asian-associated ancestry cluster than the approximately 700-donor mean. In a later analysis, HLA-associated TCR beta chains showed more clonal expansion and lower generation probabilities than non-associated chains that were equally common. A later analysis found that most CMV-associated TCR beta chains appeared HLA-restricted, with HLA associations seemingly driven largely by CMV exposure. When HLA alleles, especially DR and DQ, strongly co-occurred, attributing TCR associations to individual alleles was difficult. A later analysis reported that several top co-occurrence clusters appeared linked to parvovirus B19, influenza, CMV and Epstein-Barr virus. Because some donors lacked HLA typing at each locus, the association tests relied only on the typed subset. In a later genetic analysis, a missense DCLRE1C variant was associated with V-gene and J-gene trimming of TCR beta chains, and the association was replicated in an independent cohort. In the study, 150 to 200 TCR beta chains were listed as associated with cytomegalovirus. In vitro tests confirmed that three of the cytomegalovirus-associated TCR beta chains recognize cytomegalovirus antigens. Some IMGT-functional V segments, including TRBV6-2 and TRBV6-3, could not be told apart with the 87-base-pair reads, so those segments were excluded. The classifier was reported to diagnose cytomegalovirus status with high specificity and sensitivity in both the original cohort and the validation cohort. Most TCR sequences were observed very rarely across donors, whereas some public TCRs were present in many individuals. According to a later analysis, TCR association rates differed among HLA loci, with DRB1 alleles showing the most associated TCRs and HLA-C alleles showing the fewest. Because counts were too low, roughly 16 rarely observed V segments, including chromosome 9 orphons, were excluded from the earlier analysis of around 640 of the donors.

V loses 6 bases at its end and J loses 1 base; junction bases beyond the gene matches: 6. CDR1 and CDR2 are drawn from the germline V gene: SNHLY, FYNNEI. Taken from cysteine to phenylalanine, the CDR3 has 15 residues. The DNA shown is the 45-base CDR3, in frame from base 1. The sequencing input was PBMCs. The receptor chain draws on TRBV2 and TRBJ1-1; a stretch of 9 junction bases matches TRBD1. The TCR comes from a woman aged 50 to 65 in good health and CMV-seronegative. CDR3 loop: CASSVNRGRNTEAFF. DNA sequence: TGTGCCAGCAGCGTGAACAGGGGGCGGAACACTGAAGCTTTCTTT.